The sample holds one count of the clone carrying this T cell receptor beta chain. Produced via immunoSEQ multiplex PCR; TCRdb's table is partial and in-frame only. Here the sample spans about 27,000 clones, about four fifths being singletons. This specimen belongs to a study of blood T cell repertoires in COVID-19. Study background: Spain, Italy and the United States supplied samples that represented acute and convalescent COVID-19.

Germline assignment: CDR1 LGHNA and CDR2 YSLEER. The V end lost 4 bases, the J end lost 6 bases, and 18 bases lay between the germline ends. The CDR3 length is 15 residues. V is TRBV4-3 and J is TRBJ1-2; no reliable D call. This receptor was identified in a man aged 65-85 years with acute or convalescent COVID-19. The sample was peripheral blood. CDR3 sequence reads: CASSLSLGEVDGYTF. CDR3 coding DNA: TGCGCCAGCAGCCTTAGTCTCGGCGAGGTGGATGGCTACACCTTC.